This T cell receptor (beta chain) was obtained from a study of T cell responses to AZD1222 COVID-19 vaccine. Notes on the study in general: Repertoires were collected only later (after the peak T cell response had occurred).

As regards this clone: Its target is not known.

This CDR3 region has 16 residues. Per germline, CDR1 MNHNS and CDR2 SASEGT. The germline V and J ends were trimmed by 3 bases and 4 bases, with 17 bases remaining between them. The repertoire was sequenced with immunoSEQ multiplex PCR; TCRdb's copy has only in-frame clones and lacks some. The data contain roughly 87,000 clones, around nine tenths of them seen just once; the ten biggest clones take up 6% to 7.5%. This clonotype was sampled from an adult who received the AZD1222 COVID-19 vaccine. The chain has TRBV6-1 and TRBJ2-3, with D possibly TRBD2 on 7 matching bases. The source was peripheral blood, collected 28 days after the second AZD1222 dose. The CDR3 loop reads CASSESSPGGPDTQYF. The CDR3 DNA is TGTGCCAGCAGTGAGTCGAGCCCCGGGGGGCCAGATACGCAGTATTTT.